The TCR beta chain described here comes from a study of tumor and adjacent non-tumor tissue in lung cancer. Overall study: Patients comprised about a dozen adenocarcinoma, a couple of squamous cell carcinoma and 1 small cell lung cancer.

Germline lookup yields CDR1 LGHNA and CDR2 YSLEER. The V segment lost 0 bases and the J segment 7 bases; nucleotides outside the gene matches: 9. The CDR3 extends over 18 amino acids. The template was RNA from unsorted bulk tissue. Donors were chemotherapy-naive, newly diagnosed lung cancer surgical patients in China, August–late 2014. A modified ARM-PCR protocol with three rounds of nested PCR amplified TCRbeta. Using its own MiXCR run on the multiplex PCR reads, TCRdb lists one record per CDR3 protein. The table lists around 210,000 distinct CDR3 sequences, about two thirds of them singletons, with around 27% in the top ten. This clonotype was seen only once.

Material for sequencing was lung tumor tissue. The origin of this receptor is a man between 60 and 75 years old with non-small cell lung cancer. The chain couples TRBV4-3 to TRBJ1-6; 10 bases match TRBD1. The CDR3 region is CASSQDPQTGQGNSPLHF. The CDR3, as DNA: TGCGCCAGCAGCCAAGACCCCCAAACGGGACAGGGGAATTCACCCCTCCACTTT.